This T cell receptor (beta chain) derives from a study of identical twins (dated by TCRdb to about 2016). For the study in its entirety: TCR alpha and beta repertoires from monozygotic twins, unrelated adults of various ages and cord blood were deep-sequenced to test whether fetal clonotypes persist. To rule out contamination, replicate twin experiments were performed at different times with different library preparation protocols. General study outcomes and caveats: In monozygotic twins, recombination models systematically underestimated out-of-frame TCR alpha sharing, but the models matched the sharing seen between unrelated individuals. Invariant T cells such as MAIT and iNKT could partly confound zero-insertion analyses, although diverse VJ usage argued against such confounding for most clonotypes. Compared with coincidental sharing between unrelated individuals, an excess of low generation-probability sequences was observed among out-of-frame TCR alpha sequences shared between twins. In beta out-of-frame sequences, excess twin sharing was weaker, because having fewer shared sequences lowered the signal-to-noise ratio. Conclusions relied on cross-sectional statistical analysis, since the same donors could not be followed over many years. Fewer insertions were carried by abundant cord blood beta clonotypes, a similar but weaker trend appeared in young adult naive repertoires, and no such trend appeared in memory repertoires.

The table lists this clonotype with a few counts. Its antigen is not yet known. Per-base qualities were not stored, and no clone one base away is much larger. Only healthy Caucasian donors were included. The twin cohort consisted of three pairs of female monozygotic twins, all aged about 18 to 30 years. CD4+ and CD8+ T cell populations were isolated with positive isolation kits from Invitrogen. The library relied on 5' RACE. Instrument on record: Illumina HiSeq 2000. A universal primer binding site was added through template switching, and the final cDNA carried a unique molecular identifier so that TCR cDNA molecules could be counted accurately. Specific primers in the conserved constant-segment region were used to synthesize first-strand cDNA for the TCR alpha and beta chains. To control for contamination, every cDNA library carried two barcodes: a SMART-Mk sample barcode plus Illumina barcodes. TruSeq adapter sequences, together with Illumina sample barcodes, were added in two successive PCR steps. The TCR alpha and beta cDNA libraries were sequenced on the Illumina HiSeq platform using custom primers. Per the source publication's procedure: Unique molecular identifiers were extracted from raw reads with MiGEC, and CDR3 positions were determined with MiXCR. Recombination models were inferred per individual with the repgenHMM and IGoR tools using an EM algorithm. The analysis of shared clonotypes was done with the tcR package in R, with sharing normalized by the product of cloneset sizes. To study raw recombination free of thymic and clonal selection effects, out-of-frame nonproductive sequences were analyzed. TCRdb itself trimmed the public reads at Q25 with fastp, ran MiXCR and retained productive beta chains. Rows are combined by CDR3 protein, so each entry shows the most common genes and DNA. These V and J calls are TCRdb output, not the study's own analysis. In this sample the table shows approximately 350,000 distinct CDR3 sequences, roughly 12% of which occur a single time. The leading ten clones occupy around 7.8% of the sample.

The data also belong to a second study, concerning yellow fever vaccine responses in identical twins. Per that second paper: According to the authors, in identical twins the way T cells responded to vaccination appeared partly convergent and partly personalized. In identical twins, the study followed T cell clones that responded to the vaccine with precision.

Sequenced material: CD8+ T cells sorted from blood. The TCR comes from a woman aged 18-29 years in good health.

The CDR3 reads as follows: CASSGDRGPPYNQPQHF. The nucleotides are TGCGCCAGCAGTGGGGACAGGGGGCCACCTTACAATCAGCCCCAGCATTTT. The chain is encoded by TRBV10-2 joined to TRBJ1-5; 12 nucleotides in the junction match TRBD1. According to the germline V gene, CDR1 reads WSHSY and CDR2 reads SAAADI. The CDR3 goes from the cysteine to the phenylalanine over 17 residues. Just the 51-base CDR3 DNA is kept, in frame starting at base 1. V is trimmed back by 4 bases and J by 3 bases, and the junction contains 7 bases that no gene match accounts for.